What follows are 23 T cell receptor beta chains derived from one specimen sequenced in a study of T cell responses to AZD1222 COVID-19 vaccine. Assay: immunoSEQ multiplex PCR; the TCRdb copy retains only in-frame clones and omits some. The sample consists of more than 110,000 clones, around nine tenths of them appearing once. Sequenced material: peripheral blood, taken on day 0 of AZD1222 vaccination. These receptors all stem from an adult in good health.

This sequence joins TRBV7-8 and TRBJ2-5, with a possible D match to TRBD2 (6 bases). V was clipped by 4 bases and J by 4 bases, with 19 bases between them. The CDR3 spans 16 residues. CDR1 and CDR2 from the germline V gene are SGHVS and FQNEAQ. As DNA, the CDR3 is TGTGCCAGCAGCTCGTCGACTAGTTGGGGTCGAGAGACCCAGTACTTC. It translates to CASSSSTSWGRETQYF.

The genes are TRBV11-2 and TRBJ2-1; unclear D gene. Trimming took 1 base from V and 9 from J, leaving 4 bases between them. Per the germline V gene, CDR1 is SGHAT and CDR2 is FQNNGV. The CDR3 is made up of 11 amino acids. CDR3 DNA sequence: TGTGCCAGCAGCTTAGGGCCTGAGCAGTTCTTC. Amino acids: CASSLGPEQFF.

The chain uses TRBV30 and TRBJ2-2, with TRBD2 matching 8 bases. Germline CDR1 is GTSNPN and CDR2 is SVGIG (reference sequence). V was clipped by 0 bases and J by 5 bases; unmatched bases: 2. This CDR3 spans 14 amino acids. The CDR3, as DNA: TGTGCCTGGAGTGTACGGGGGGGGACCGGGGAGCTGTTTTTT. Amino acids: CAWSVRGGTGELFF.

The J gene is TRBJ1-2, the V gene TRBV9; 10 nucleotides line up with TRBD1. The CDR3 totals 16 residues. The germline gives CDR1 SGDLS, CDR2 YYNGEE. J was trimmed by 4 bases and V by 3 bases; bases with no gene match: 9. CDR3: CASSGTGTGEGYGYTF. The CDR3 bases are TGTGCCAGCAGCGGAACCGGGACAGGGGAAGGCTATGGCTACACCTTC.

The chain employs TRBV9 and TRBJ1-3; D may be TRBD1 (6 bases). In germline, CDR1 is SGDLS, CDR2 YYNGEE. The length of the CDR3 is 15 residues. Trimming took off 4 bases at V and 1 base at J, with 12 bases between the two ends. The CDR3 nucleotides are TGTGCCAGCAGCCCATGGGACACTTCTGGAAACACCATATATTTT. Protein: CASSPWDTSGNTIYF.

The gene calls are TRBV6-1 and TRBJ1-2; no firm D call. Trimming cost V 4 bases and J 6 bases, with 21 bases left between them. The CDR3 is 16 amino acids. Per germline, CDR1 MNHNS and CDR2 SASEGT. CDR3 DNA: TGTGCCAGCAGTGTACGGGTTAAGGTCGTCAAGGATGGCTACACCTTC. This sequence encodes CASSVRVKVVKDGYTF.

The genes are TRBV4-2 and TRBJ2-4; 11 nucleotides line up with TRBD2. Germline CDR1 is LGHNA and CDR2 is YNFKEQ. With V trimmed by 1 base and J by 1 base, 9 bases remained unmatched. The CDR3 extends over 19 amino acids. CDR3 DNA sequence: TGTGCCAGCAGCCAAGTAGGATTAGCGGGAGGGCGGGCCAAAAACATTCAGTACTTC. It specifies CASSQVGLAGGRAKNIQYF.

The chain is built from TRBV19 and TRBJ2-7, with a weak D call TRBD1 (5 bases). Germline CDR1 is LNHDA and CDR2 is SQIVND (reference sequence). V lost 8 bases and J lost 5, with 16 bases in between. CDR3 length: 13 residues. The CDR3 loop reads CASGQAQWDEQYF. The DNA of the CDR3 is TGTGCCAGTGGACAAGCCCAATGGGACGAGCAGTACTTC.

The rearrangement joins TRBV3-1 (or the pseudogene TRBV3-2) to TRBJ1-6, with D possibly TRBD1 on 5 matching bases. The germline CDR1 and CDR2 sequences are LGHDT and YNNKEL (reference sequence). The CDR3 loop spans 16 amino acids. V shed 4 bases and J shed 8 bases, with 18 bases lying between them. CDR3 DNA: TGTGCCAGCAGCCGGGGGGTGGGACCGGGCTATTCACCCCTCCACTTT. Protein product: CASSRGVGPGYSPLHF.

This sequence joins TRBV30 and TRBJ2-6; TRBD2 matches at 8 bases. Germline V CDR1 and CDR2: GTSNPN, SVGIG (reference sequence). V shed 8 bases and J 0 bases; nucleotides not matched to a gene: 3. The CDR3 is 14 residues long. CDR3 region: CASGGVSGANVLTF. In DNA form, the CDR3 reads TGTGCCAGCGGGGGTGTCTCTGGGGCCAACGTCCTGACTTTC.

J is TRBJ1-1 and V is TRBV30; no reliable D call. Trimming took 3 bases from V and 6 from J, leaving 11 bases between them. The CDR3 extends over 12 amino acids. The germline gives CDR1 GTSNPN, CDR2 SVGIG (reference sequence). CDR3 sequence reads: CAWSFSRSEAFF. Here the CDR3 DNA reads TGTGCCTGGAGCTTTTCTAGGTCTGAAGCTTTCTTT.

CDR3 sequence: CASRPGSFNQPQHF. CDR3 DNA: TGTGCCAGCAGGCCGGGGTCGTTTAATCAGCCCCAGCATTTT. The chain combines TRBV2 with TRBJ1-5; no clear D gene. V gave up 6 bases and J gave up 4 bases, with 13 bases separating them. CDR3 length equals 14 residues. The germline gives CDR1 SNHLY, CDR2 FYNNEI.

V and J are TRBV6-5 and TRBJ1-6; D is ambiguous. This CDR3 has 15 residues. The ends were cut back, 2 bases at V and 2 bases at J, with 7 bases in the middle. The germline gives CDR1 MNHEY, CDR2 SVGAGI. The CDR3 loop is CASSYVGPYNSPLHF. In DNA, the CDR3 is TGTGCCAGCAGTTACGTTGGACCCTATAATTCACCCCTCCACTTT.

V gene TRBV7-9 combines with J gene TRBJ1-6, with no clear D. V was cut by 6 bases and J by 9 bases, with 15 bases left in between. The CDR3 sequence is 14 residues long. CDR1 is SEHNR and CDR2 is FQNEAQ in the germline V gene (reference sequence). The CDR3: CASRPSSPGSPLHF. As DNA, the CDR3 is TGTGCCAGCAGACCGAGCTCTCCAGGTTCACCCCTCCACTTT.

A single count supports this clone. CDR3 region: CASSFNRASPLHF. CDR3 coding DNA: TGTGCCAGCAGCTTCAACAGGGCTTCACCCCTCCACTTT. This chain connects TRBV11-2 to TRBJ1-6; D perhaps matches TRBD1 (6 bases). Germline lookup yields CDR1 SGHAT and CDR2 FQNNGV. The CDR3 has 13 residues. V shed 3 bases and J shed 9 bases, with 9 bases lying between them.

This clone was seen a single time. V gene TRBV6-1 combines with J gene TRBJ1-3; no definite D call. There are 13 residues in the CDR3. V lost 7 bases, J lost 0 bases, and 7 bases lay in between. CDR1 is MNHNS, CDR2 SASEGT, per germline. CDR3 nucleotides: TGTGCCAGCAAGTTGGTCTCTGGAAACACCATATATTTT. This encodes CASKLVSGNTIYF.

This clone appeared a single time. The chain couples TRBV6-4 to TRBJ1-6; no reliable D call. The CDR3 is 13 amino acids. The germline V and J ends were trimmed by 7 bases and 5 bases, with 9 bases remaining between them. In germline, CDR1 is MRHNA, CDR2 SNTAGT. The CDR3 DNA reads TGTGCCAGCAACTCCGGTGATAATTCACCCCTCCACTTT. Translated: CASNSGDNSPLHF.

The count of this clone is one. This chain connects TRBV19 to TRBJ2-2; 8 bases fit TRBD1. V dropped 6 bases and J dropped 0; count of bases not matched to a gene: 6. The germline CDR1 and CDR2 sequences are LNHDA and SQIVND (reference sequence). This CDR3 is built from 16 residues. CDR3 in amino acids: CASSPRTGTNTGELFF. CDR3 sequence (DNA): TGTGCCAGTAGCCCCAGGACAGGGACGAACACCGGGGAGCTGTTTTTT.

The CDR3 coding sequence is TGTGCCAGCAGTTTCCCCTCTAGCGGGAGGGAAAATGAGCAGTTCTTC. Translation: CASSFPSSGRENEQFF. This chain links TRBV28 with TRBJ2-1; 12 bases are a match to TRBD2. The CDR3 extends over 16 amino acids. V dropped 3 bases and J dropped 7; count of bases not matched to a gene: 7. In germline, CDR1 is MDHEN, CDR2 SYDVKM.

V and J are TRBV29-1 and TRBJ2-5; 7 nucleotides line up with TRBD1. Trimming took 8 bases from V and 5 from J; bases not matched to a gene: 8. The germline gives CDR1 SQVTM, CDR2 ANQGSEA. The CDR3 has 12 amino acids. The CDR3 DNA reads as TGCAGCATCCGACAGGGTAGGGAGACCCAGTACTTC. Translating it yields CSIRQGRETQYF.

This chain connects TRBV12-3 or TRBV12-4 to TRBJ2-2; D ambiguous. V lost 5 bases and J 15 bases, leaving 16 bases between the germline ends. This CDR3 has 12 amino acids. This chain's CDR3 is CASSLGVGVMFF. The CDR3 DNA sequence: TGTGCCAGCAGTCTGGGCGTTGGCGTGATGTTTTTT.

The chain recombines TRBV14 with TRBJ2-5; 14 nucleotides match TRBD2. With V trimmed by 4 bases and J by 4 bases, 5 bases remained unmatched. CDR3 size: 16 residues. Looked up from germline, CDR1 is SGHDN and CDR2 is FVKESK. The CDR3 region is CASSLGTSGSGETQYF. For the CDR3, the DNA is TGTGCCAGCAGCCTTGGGACTAGCGGGAGCGGAGAGACCCAGTACTTC.

The chain employs TRBV28 and TRBJ2-5, with 8 bases fitting TRBD1. CDR1 is MDHEN and CDR2 is SYDVKM in the germline V gene. The CDR3 loop spans 15 amino acids. The junction had 7 bases not matched to a gene; V was cut back by 2 bases and J by 5 bases. Here the CDR3 DNA reads TGTGCCAGCAGTTTAGGTGGACAGGGCCGGGAGACCCAGTACTTC. Protein product: CASSLGGQGRETQYF.